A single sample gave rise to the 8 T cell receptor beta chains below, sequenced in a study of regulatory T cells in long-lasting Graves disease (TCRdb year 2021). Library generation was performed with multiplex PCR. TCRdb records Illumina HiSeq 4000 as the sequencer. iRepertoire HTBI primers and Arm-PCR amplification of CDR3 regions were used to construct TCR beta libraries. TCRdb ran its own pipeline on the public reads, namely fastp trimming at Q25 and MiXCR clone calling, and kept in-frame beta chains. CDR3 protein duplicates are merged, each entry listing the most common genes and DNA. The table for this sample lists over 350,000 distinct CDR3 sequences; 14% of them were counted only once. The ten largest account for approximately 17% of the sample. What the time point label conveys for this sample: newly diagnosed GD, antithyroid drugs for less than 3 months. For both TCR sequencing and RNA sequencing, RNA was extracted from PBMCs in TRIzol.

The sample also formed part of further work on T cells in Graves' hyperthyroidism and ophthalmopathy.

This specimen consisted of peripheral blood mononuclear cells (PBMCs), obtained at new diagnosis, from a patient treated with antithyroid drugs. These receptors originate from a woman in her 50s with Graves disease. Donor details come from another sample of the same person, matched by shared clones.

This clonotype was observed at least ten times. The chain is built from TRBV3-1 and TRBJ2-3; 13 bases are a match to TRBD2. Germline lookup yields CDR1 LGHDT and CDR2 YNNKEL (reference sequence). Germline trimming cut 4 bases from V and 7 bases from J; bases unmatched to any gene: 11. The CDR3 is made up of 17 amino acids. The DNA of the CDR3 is TGTGCCAGCAGCCCGGGACTAGCGGGAACGGTGGTGAATACGCAGTATTTT. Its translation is CASSPGLAGTVVNTQYF.

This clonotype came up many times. The CDR3 DNA sequence: TGTGCCAGCAGCCAAGGAACGGGGGCGATGGGCGAGCAGTACTTC. Protein sequence: CASSQGTGAMGEQYF. The V gene is TRBV3-1, the J gene TRBJ2-7, with D perhaps given as TRBD1 or TRBD2 (6 bases each). Germline assignment: CDR1 LGHDT and CDR2 YNNKEL (reference sequence). The CDR3 is 15 amino acids. V was shortened by 1 base and J by 6 bases, with 16 bases between the two germline ends.

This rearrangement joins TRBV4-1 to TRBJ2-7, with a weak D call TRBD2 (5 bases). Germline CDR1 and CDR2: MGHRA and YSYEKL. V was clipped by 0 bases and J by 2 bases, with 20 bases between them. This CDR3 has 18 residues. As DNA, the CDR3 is TGCGCCAGCAGCCAAGAGATCGTGGTGGGTAGGAGGACCTACGAGCAGTACTTC. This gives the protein CASSQEIVVGRRTYEQYF.

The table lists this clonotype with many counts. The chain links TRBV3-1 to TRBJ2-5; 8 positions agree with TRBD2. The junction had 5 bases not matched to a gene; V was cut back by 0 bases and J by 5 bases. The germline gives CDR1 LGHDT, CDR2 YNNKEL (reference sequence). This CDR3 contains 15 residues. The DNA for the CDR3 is TGTGCCAGCAGCCAAGATACGACTAGCGTCGAGACCCAGTACTTC. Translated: CASSQDTTSVETQYF.

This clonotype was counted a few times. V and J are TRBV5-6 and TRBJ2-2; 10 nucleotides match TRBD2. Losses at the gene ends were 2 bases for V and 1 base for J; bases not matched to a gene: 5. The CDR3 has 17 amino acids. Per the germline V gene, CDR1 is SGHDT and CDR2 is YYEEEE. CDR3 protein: CASSLTGTSENTGELFF. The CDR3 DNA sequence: TGTGCCAGCAGCTTAACCGGGACTAGCGAGAACACCGGGGAGCTGTTTTTT.

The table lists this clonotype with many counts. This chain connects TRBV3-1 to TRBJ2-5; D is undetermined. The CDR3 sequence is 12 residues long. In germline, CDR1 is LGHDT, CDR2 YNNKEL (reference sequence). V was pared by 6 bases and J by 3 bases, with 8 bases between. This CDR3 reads CASSTAEETQYF. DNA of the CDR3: TGTGCCAGCAGTACAGCAGAAGAGACCCAGTACTTC.

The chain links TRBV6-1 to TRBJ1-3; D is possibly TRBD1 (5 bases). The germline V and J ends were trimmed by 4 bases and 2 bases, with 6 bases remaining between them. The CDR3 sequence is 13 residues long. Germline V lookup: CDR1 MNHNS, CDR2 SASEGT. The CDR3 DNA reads TGTGCCAGCAGTGGGGACGCTGGAAACACCATATATTTT. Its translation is CASSGDAGNTIYF.

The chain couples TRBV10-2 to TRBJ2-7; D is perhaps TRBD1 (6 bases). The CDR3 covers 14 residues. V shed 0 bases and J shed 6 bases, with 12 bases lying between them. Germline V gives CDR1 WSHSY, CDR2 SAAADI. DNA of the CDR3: TGCGCCAGCAGTGAGTCGCACAGGGTTTTCGAGCAGTACTTC. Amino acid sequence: CASSESHRVFEQYF.